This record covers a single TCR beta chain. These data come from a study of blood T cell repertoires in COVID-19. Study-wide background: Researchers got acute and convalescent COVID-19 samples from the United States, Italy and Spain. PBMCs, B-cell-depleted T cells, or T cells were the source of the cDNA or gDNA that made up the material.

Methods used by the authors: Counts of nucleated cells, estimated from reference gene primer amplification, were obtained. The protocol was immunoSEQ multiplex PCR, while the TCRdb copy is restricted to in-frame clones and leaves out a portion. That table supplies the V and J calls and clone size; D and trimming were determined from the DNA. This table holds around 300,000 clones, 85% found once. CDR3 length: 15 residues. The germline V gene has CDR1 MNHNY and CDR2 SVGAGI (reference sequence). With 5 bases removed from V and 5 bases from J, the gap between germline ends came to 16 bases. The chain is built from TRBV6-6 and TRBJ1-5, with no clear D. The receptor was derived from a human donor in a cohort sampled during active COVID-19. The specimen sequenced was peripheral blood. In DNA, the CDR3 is TGTGCCAGCAGTAAACGACCGAGCGTCGATCAGCCCCAGCATTTT. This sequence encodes CASSKRPSVDQPQHF.